Listed here is a single TCR beta chain. No antigen is known for it. The assay used deep level. Data came from immunoSEQ multiplex PCR; TCRdb stores just in-frame clones and leaves some out. The sample shows more than 2 million clones, just under 95% of them seen only once. The entry originates in a study of shared clonotypes between healthy human individuals. Study findings and constraints: A generally larger estimated richness was seen in naive subsets than in memory subsets.

It was CD45RO-negative cells, positively selected for CCR7, that made up naive CD8 cells, with terminally differentiated effector memory CD45RA+ cells excluded. The CDR3 contains 14 residues. Germline trimming cut 5 bases from V and 8 bases from J; bases unmatched to any gene: 7. Germline V gene sequence: CDR1 SGHDT, CDR2 YYEEEE. The clonotype originates from a man between 18 and 29 years old in good health. Some clones in this sample may be carry-over from other donors' samples. The sequenced sample was naive CD8+ T cells from PBMCs. V gene TRBV5-6 combines with J gene TRBJ1-4; 9 nucleotides align to TRBD1. CDR3 DNA: TGTGCCAGCAGGGGGACAGGGAGCGAAGAAAAACTGTTTTTT. Translation gives CASRGTGSEEKLFF.